This T cell receptor beta chain was recovered during a study of blood T cell repertoires in COVID-19. This clone has just one count. As processed by the authors: Counts of nucleated cells, estimated from reference gene primer amplification, were obtained. Generated by immunoSEQ multiplex PCR, the TCRdb table keeps only in-frame clones and is missing some. V and J calls and clone size are as listed in that table; D and trimming were resolved from the DNA. Here the sample spans some 48,000 clones, about 82% being singletons. The sequenced sample consisted of peripheral blood. This receptor was taken from a human donor in a cohort sampled during active COVID-19.

The CDR3 nucleotides read TGTGCCTGGAGTGAGGGAGCGCGTGAAGCTTTCTTT. It specifies CAWSEGAREAFF. This chain joins TRBV30 and TRBJ1-1, with D hard to call. CDR1 is GTSNPN, CDR2 SVGIG, per germline (reference sequence). The CDR3 sequence is 12 residues long. V lost 1 base, J lost 7 bases, and 10 bases lay in between.